This T cell receptor beta chain was observed in a study of T-cell reconstitution after alpha-beta-depleted transplantation in children. This clonotype came up many times. Using unique molecular identifiers, the investigators prepared the TCRbeta library. TCRdb ran MiXCR on the PCR reads and lists one entry per CDR3 protein. Of 200,000 to 250,000 distinct CDR3 sequences listed, approximately 9.8% are singletons. Sequencing used PBMCs from the stem cell graft donor, obtained from the stem cell graft. The sequence derives from a human donor who donated a stem cell graft to a child with SCID.

The CDR3 DNA is TGCAGTGCCCAGACAGTTAACTATGGCTACACCTTC. It is translated as CSAQTVNYGYTF. The V and J genes are TRBV20-1 and TRBJ1-2, with D perhaps matching TRBD1 (5 bases). CDR3 length equals 12 residues. With 6 bases removed from V and 1 base from J, the gap between germline ends came to 9 bases. Germline values: CDR1 DFQATT, CDR2 SNEGSKA (reference sequence).